These 20 T cell receptor beta chains came from one sample sequenced in a study of Ad26.COV2.S vaccination and SARS-CoV-2 variants (dated by TCRdb to about 2021). Library generation was performed with the immunoSEQ multiplex PCR assay. Not all clones reach the TCRdb copy of this immuneACCESS table, which keeps in-frame sequences only. Checked studies attribute under half of the gap to unresolved V genes and leave the rest unexplained. Recorded for this sample are 400,000 to 500,000 clones; 80% to 90% of them occurred a single time. The ten largest clones take up about 2.4% of the sample. The treatment or condition label corresponds to: some 19 received Ad26.COV2.S at low or high dose, single or two shots; five or six received placebo; per-sample allocation not given. For vaccine and placebo recipients, the sequenced repertoires came from samples collected on day 63 after the first injection. This sample comprised peripheral blood, obtained in a trial of Ad26.COV2.S vaccine versus placebo. These receptors originate from a person between 18 and 60 years old who received the Ad26.COV2.S COVID-19 vaccine or a placebo.

This chain connects TRBV19 to TRBJ2-1; tentatively, D is TRBD1 (6 bases). CDR1 and CDR2 from the germline V gene are LNHDA and SQIVND (reference sequence). The CDR3 contains 16 residues. Trimming shortened V by 5 bases and J by 0 bases, and 14 bases separated the two germline ends. DNA for the CDR3: TGTGCCAGTAGTGCCCCGGACAGTAGCTCCTACAATGAGCAGTTCTTC. Its translation: CASSAPDSSSYNEQFF.

The chain uses TRBV3-1 (or the pseudogene TRBV3-2) and TRBJ2-4; D is uncertain. Germline CDR1 reads LGHDT; CDR2 reads YNNKEL (reference sequence). The CDR3 sequence is 14 residues long. Between the trimmed V and J ends, which lost 4 bases and 6 bases, there was a span of 13 bases. The CDR3 bases are TGTGCCAGCAGCCCCACGGGTGGGCCAAACATTCAGTACTTC. Translation: CASSPTGGPNIQYF.

The chain recombines TRBV4-3 with TRBJ1-2; D not certain. V was trimmed by 0 bases and J by 5 bases, leaving 13 bases between them. This CDR3 region has 15 residues. From germline, CDR1 is LGHNA and CDR2 YSLEER. The DNA for the CDR3 is TGCGCCAGCAGCCAAGATCAAGGATTGGAGTATGGCTACACCTTC. This encodes CASSQDQGLEYGYTF.

V and J are TRBV15 and TRBJ2-3; possible D gene TRBD2, 6 bases. From germline, CDR1 is LNHNV and CDR2 YYDKDF (reference sequence). CDR3 length: 14 residues. The V and J ends lost 4 bases and 2 bases respectively, with 10 bases between them. CDR3 in amino acids: CATSISGTTDTQYF. The CDR3 DNA sequence: TGTGCCACCAGCATTAGCGGAACCACAGATACGCAGTATTTT.

This chain links TRBV7-2 with TRBJ1-2, with TRBD1 as a possible D gene (5 bases). V was clipped by 5 bases and J by 9 bases, with 13 bases between them. Germline V gives CDR1 SGHTA, CDR2 FQGNSA. The CDR3 consists of 12 residues. CDR3 sequence (DNA): TGTGCCAGCAGCGCAGCCGGGGGAAGCTACACCTTC. Translating it yields CASSAAGGSYTF.

The chain joins TRBV30 to TRBJ2-1, with TRBD1 matching 8 bases. Germline V gene data show CDR1 as GTSNPN and CDR2 as SVGIG (reference sequence). This CDR3 spans 13 amino acids. Trimming removed 5 bases from V and 5 bases from J; junction bases left unmatched: 5. In nucleotides, the CDR3 is TGTGCCTGGGCGGGACAGGCGCACAATGAGCAGTTCTTC. Translation gives CAWAGQAHNEQFF.

This chain uses TRBV29-1 with TRBJ2-4, with D perhaps matching TRBD1 (5 bases). Germline loops: CDR1 SQVTM, CDR2 ANQGSEA. V was clipped by 4 bases and J by 7 bases, with 14 bases between them. This CDR3 has 13 amino acids. DNA of the CDR3: TGCAGCGTTGGGGGCCTTCAAGGCAACATTCAGTACTTC. Encoded protein: CSVGGLQGNIQYF.

This clone was observed once. CDR3: CASSLGVNTEAFF. The DNA of the CDR3 is TGTGCCAGCAGCTTAGGGGTGAACACTGAAGCTTTCTTT. The J gene is TRBJ1-1, the V gene TRBV11-3; no reliable D call. This CDR3 region has 13 residues. Germline CDR1 SGHNT, CDR2 YENEEA. V was cut by 1 base and J by 0 bases, with 3 bases left in between. Drawing the rest from reference TRBV11-3 and TRBJ1-1, the complete variable domain is EAGVVQSPRYKIIEKKQPVAFWCNPISGHNTLYWYLQNLGQGPELLIRYENEEAVDDSQLPKDRFSAERLKGVDSTLKIQPAELGDSAVYLCASSLGVNTEAFFGQGTRLTVV.

This sequence joins TRBV4-2 and TRBJ2-5; 7 positions agree with TRBD2. Germline V gene lookup returns CDR1 LGHNA and CDR2 YNFKEQ. V was clipped by 0 bases and J by 4 bases; unmatched bases: 11. The CDR3 spans 17 residues. CDR3 sequence (DNA): TGTGCCAGCAGCCAAGACCCACTAGCGACCCTGGGAGAGACCCAGTACTTC. This sequence encodes CASSQDPLATLGETQYF.

This clone was seen once. CDR3 sequence reads: CASSLMTGPTDTQYF. The CDR3 DNA reads TGTGCCAGCAGTTTAATGACAGGCCCCACAGATACGCAGTATTTT. J is TRBJ2-3 and V is TRBV28; tentative D call: TRBD1 (6 bases). Germline V gives CDR1 MDHEN, CDR2 SYDVKM. V was shortened by 2 bases and J by 2 bases, with 11 bases between the two germline ends. The CDR3 is made up of 15 amino acids.

The chain couples TRBV5-1 to TRBJ2-1; maybe TRBD2 (6 bases). V lost 7 bases and J 1 base, leaving 9 bases between the germline ends. Germline-derived CDR1 and CDR2 are SGHRS and YFSETQ. CDR3 length: 13 amino acids. The CDR3 bases are TGCGCCAGCCGGAGCGGGTCCTACAATGAGCAGTTCTTC. Translating it yields CASRSGSYNEQFF.

This chain connects TRBV30 to TRBJ1-3, with D tentatively TRBD1 (5 bases). The ends were cut back, 2 bases at V and 0 bases at J, with 8 bases in the middle. The CDR3 length is 14 residues. Germline V gene data show CDR1 as GTSNPN and CDR2 as SVGIG (reference sequence). CDR3 amino acids: CAWSKGFSGNTIYF. CDR3 sequence (DNA): TGTGCCTGGAGTAAGGGGTTCTCTGGAAACACCATATATTTT.

This sequence joins TRBV6-6 and TRBJ2-5, with D tentatively TRBD2 (6 bases). CDR1 is MNHNY, CDR2 SVGAGI, per germline (reference sequence). Trimming took 8 bases from V and 4 from J, leaving 17 bases between them. The CDR3 consists of 14 residues. CDR3 region: CASGAGSGRETQYF. For the CDR3, the DNA is TGTGCCAGCGGTGCCGGGAGTGGCAGAGAGACCCAGTACTTC.

This chain joins TRBV5-6 and TRBJ2-7; D is tentatively TRBD1 or TRBD2 (5 bases each). The CDR3 length is 11 residues. Germline V gene data show CDR1 as SGHDT and CDR2 as YYEEEE. V lost 6 bases, J lost 3 bases, and 7 bases lay in between. In nucleotides, the CDR3 is TGTGCCAGCAATGGGGGCTACGAGCAGTACTTC. It specifies CASNGGYEQYF.

The chain couples TRBV5-1 to TRBJ1-1; a possible D gene is TRBD1 (5 bases). The CDR3 is 13 residues long. CDR1 is SGHRS and CDR2 is YFSETQ in the germline V gene. V shed 3 bases and J shed 8 bases, with 14 bases lying between them. This chain's CDR3 is CASSYGGDSEAFF. The CDR3 nucleotides are TGCGCCAGCAGCTATGGAGGGGACTCCGAAGCTTTCTTT.

The chain uses TRBV2 and TRBJ1-2; 8 bases agree with TRBD1. This CDR3 has 13 residues. Germline V gene sequence: CDR1 SNHLY, CDR2 FYNNEI. The ends lost 8 bases at V and 6 bases at J; junction bases unmatched: 8. CDR3 nucleotides: TGTGCCAGCGTTAGACAGGGGTCAAATGGCTACACCTTC. Residues: CASVRQGSNGYTF. The full variable domain, completed using reference TRBV2 and TRBJ1-2, is EPEVTQTPSHQVTQMGQEVILRCVPISNHLYFYWYRQILGQKVEFLVSFYNNEISEKSEIFDDQFSVERPDGSNFTLKIRSTKLEDSAMYFCASVRQGSNGYTFGSGTRLTVV.

J is TRBJ2-1 and V is TRBV4-2; 8 nucleotides agree with TRBD2. This CDR3 region has 20 residues. Per the germline V gene, CDR1 is LGHNA and CDR2 is YNFKEQ. The V and J ends lost 6 bases and 7 bases, in that order; junction bases with no gene match: 26. The CDR3 is CASSSHPTSAALVGVNEQFF. DNA for the CDR3: TGTGCCAGCAGTTCTCACCCGACTAGCGCTGCATTAGTGGGGGTTAATGAGCAGTTCTTC.

The chain employs TRBV6-1 and TRBJ2-5; 7 nucleotides align to TRBD1. Germline V lookup: CDR1 MNHNS, CDR2 SASEGT. J was trimmed by 3 bases and V by 6 bases; bases with no gene match: 7. This CDR3 spans 14 amino acids. CDR3 amino acids: CASRVDRAKETQYF. The CDR3 DNA reads as TGTGCCAGCAGAGTAGACAGGGCGAAAGAGACCCAGTACTTC.

The chain combines TRBV7-2 with TRBJ1-5; 11 nucleotides match TRBD1. CDR3 length equals 15 residues. Germline V gene sequence: CDR1 SGHTA, CDR2 FQGNSA. V dropped 3 bases and J dropped 6; count of bases not matched to a gene: 4. CDR3 nucleotide sequence: TGTGCCAGCAGCTTCGGGACAGGGGGATTTCAGCCCCAGCATTTT. Amino acid sequence: CASSFGTGGFQPQHF.

The rearrangement uses TRBV19 and TRBJ1-6, with unresolved D. Trimming removed 3 bases from V and 7 bases from J, with 13 bases in between. The CDR3 has 15 amino acids. Germline CDR1 is LNHDA and CDR2 is SQIVND (reference sequence). CDR3 DNA sequence: TGTGCCAGTAGTATCGGCTTTGAGGTGAATTCACCCCTCCACTTT. Protein sequence: CASSIGFEVNSPLHF.